This T cell receptor beta chain was captured by sequencing in a study of T cell responses to AZD1222 COVID-19 vaccine. Findings of the study overall: The donors showed a predominance of white British ancestry and of females, with possible underestimation of clonal diversity. The span of vaccine-associated CD4 TCRs extended across spike, with dominance at 160-218 and 743-854.

The table came from immunoSEQ multiplex PCR; TCRdb's copy has only in-frame clones and leaves some out. Of roughly 130,000 clones listed, 88% were seen once; the top ten hold 18%. Details on this clone: Its antigen is as yet unknown.

Germline V gives CDR1 SEHNR, CDR2 FQNEAQ (reference sequence). The length of the CDR3 is 15 residues. J was trimmed by 5 bases and V by 3 bases; bases with no gene match: 9. The material was peripheral blood, obtained on day 0 of MenACWY control vaccination. The rearrangement links TRBV7-9 to TRBJ2-5; 7 bases line up with TRBD1. The TCR sequence derives from an adult in good health. The CDR3 DNA sequence: TGTGCCAGCAGCTTTCCGGGACAGCCCCTCGAGACCCAGTACTTC. Its protein is CASSFPGQPLETQYF.